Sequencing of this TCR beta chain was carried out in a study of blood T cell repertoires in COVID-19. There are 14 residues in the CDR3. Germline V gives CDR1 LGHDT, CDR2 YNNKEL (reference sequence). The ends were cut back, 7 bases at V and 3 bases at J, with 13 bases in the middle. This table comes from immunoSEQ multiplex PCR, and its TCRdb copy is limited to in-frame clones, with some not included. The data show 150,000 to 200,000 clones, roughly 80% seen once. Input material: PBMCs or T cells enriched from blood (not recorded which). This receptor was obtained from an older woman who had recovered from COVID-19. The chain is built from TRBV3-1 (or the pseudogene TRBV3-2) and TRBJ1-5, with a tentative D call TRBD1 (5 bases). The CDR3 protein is CASTPGLNNQPQHF. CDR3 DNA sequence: TGTGCCAGCACCCCGGGACTGAACAATCAGCCCCAGCATTTT.